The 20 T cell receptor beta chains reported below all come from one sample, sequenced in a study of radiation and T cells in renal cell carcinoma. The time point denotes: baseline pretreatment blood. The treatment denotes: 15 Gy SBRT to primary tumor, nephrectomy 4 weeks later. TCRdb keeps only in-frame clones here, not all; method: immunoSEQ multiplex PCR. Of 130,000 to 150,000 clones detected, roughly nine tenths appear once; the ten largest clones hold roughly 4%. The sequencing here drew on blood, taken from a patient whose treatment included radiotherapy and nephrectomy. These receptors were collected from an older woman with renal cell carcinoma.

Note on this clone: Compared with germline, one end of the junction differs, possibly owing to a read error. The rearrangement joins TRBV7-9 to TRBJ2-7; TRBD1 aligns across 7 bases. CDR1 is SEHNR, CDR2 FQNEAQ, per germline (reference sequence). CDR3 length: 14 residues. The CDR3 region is CVSSLAGTENEQYF. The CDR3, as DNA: TGTGTCAGCAGCTTAGCTGGGACAGAGAACGAGCAGTACTTC. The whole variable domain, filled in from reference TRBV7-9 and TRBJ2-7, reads DTGVSQNPRHKITKRGQNVTFRCDPISEHNRLYWYRQTLGQGPEFLTYFQNEAQLEKSRLLSDRFSAERPKGSFSTLEIQRTEQGDSAMYLCVSSLAGTENEQYFGPGTRLTVT.

CDR3 sequence: CASSFNTGFNQPQHF. The CDR3 DNA reads as TGTGCCAGCAGCTTTAACACAGGGTTCAATCAGCCCCAGCATTTT. This chain joins TRBV11-2 and TRBJ1-5, with D perhaps TRBD1 (6 bases). Deletions cut 3 bases from V and 3 bases from J, with 12 bases between. Germline loops: CDR1 SGHAT, CDR2 FQNNGV. The CDR3 is 15 residues long.

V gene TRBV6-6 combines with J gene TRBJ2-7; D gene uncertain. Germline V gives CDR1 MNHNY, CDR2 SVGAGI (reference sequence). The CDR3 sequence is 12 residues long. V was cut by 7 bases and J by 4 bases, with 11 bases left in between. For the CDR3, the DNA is TGTGCCAGCACGGACGCCCTTTACGAGCAGTACTTC. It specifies CASTDALYEQYF.

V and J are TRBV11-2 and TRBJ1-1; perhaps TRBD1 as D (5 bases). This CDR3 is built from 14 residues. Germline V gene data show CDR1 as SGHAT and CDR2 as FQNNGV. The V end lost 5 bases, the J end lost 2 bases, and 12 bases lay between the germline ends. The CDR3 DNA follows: TGTGCCAGCAGCGAAGGACAAGGAAACACTGAAGCTTTCTTT. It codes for CASSEGQGNTEAFF.

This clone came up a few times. The CDR3 DNA reads as TGTGCCAGCAGCCGGGAAGTATCGGACACTGAAGCTTTCTTT. Its translation: CASSREVSDTEAFF. The rearrangement uses TRBV4-2 and TRBJ1-1; D gene uncertain. The CDR3 covers 14 residues. V dropped 4 bases and J dropped 3 bases, with 12 bases sitting between them. Germline CDR1 is LGHNA and CDR2 is YNFKEQ.

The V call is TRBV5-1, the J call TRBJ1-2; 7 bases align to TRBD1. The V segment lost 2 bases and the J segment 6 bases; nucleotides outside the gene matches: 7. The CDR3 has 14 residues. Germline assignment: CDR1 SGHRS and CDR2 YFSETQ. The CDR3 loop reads CASSLTGVADGYTF. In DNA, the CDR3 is TGCGCCAGCAGCTTAACAGGGGTTGCTGATGGCTACACCTTC.

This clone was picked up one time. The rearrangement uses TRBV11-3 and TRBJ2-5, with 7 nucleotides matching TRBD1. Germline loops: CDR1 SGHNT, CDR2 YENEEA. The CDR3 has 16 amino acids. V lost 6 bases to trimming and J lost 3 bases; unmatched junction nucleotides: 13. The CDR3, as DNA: TGTGCCAGCAGTCTACCTCCGCGACAGGGTGAAGAGACCCAGTACTTC. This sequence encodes CASSLPPRQGEETQYF.

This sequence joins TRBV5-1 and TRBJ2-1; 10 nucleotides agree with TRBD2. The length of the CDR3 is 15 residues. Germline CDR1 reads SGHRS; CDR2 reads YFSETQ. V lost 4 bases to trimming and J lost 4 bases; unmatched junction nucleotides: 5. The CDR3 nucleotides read TGCGCCAGCAGCATTACTAGCGGGGTGTACAATGAGCAGTTCTTC. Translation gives CASSITSGVYNEQFF.

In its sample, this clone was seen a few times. CDR3 sequence: CAIWDRDSGNTIYF. For the CDR3, the DNA is TGTGCCATTTGGGACCGAGACTCTGGAAACACCATATATTTT. The gene calls are TRBV10-3 and TRBJ1-3, with D possibly matching TRBD1 (5 bases). The V gene's germline CDR1 is ENHRY and CDR2 SYGVKD. The CDR3 is made up of 14 amino acids. V lost 9 bases and J 0 bases, leaving 12 bases between the germline ends.

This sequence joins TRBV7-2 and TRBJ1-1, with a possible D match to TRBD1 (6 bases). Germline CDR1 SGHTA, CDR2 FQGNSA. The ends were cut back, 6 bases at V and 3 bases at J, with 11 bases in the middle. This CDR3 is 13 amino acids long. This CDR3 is CASRLQGDTEAFF. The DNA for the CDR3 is TGTGCCAGCAGACTACAGGGAGACACTGAAGCTTTCTTT. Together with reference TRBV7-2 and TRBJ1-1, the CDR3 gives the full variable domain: GAGVSQSPSNKVTEKGKDVELRCDPISGHTALYWYRQSLGQGLEFLIYFQGNSAPDKSGLPSDRFSAERTGGSVSTLTIQRTQQEDSAVYLCASRLQGDTEAFFGQGTRLTVV.

The CDR3 DNA reads TGCAGTGCTAGGCCGGGTGAGACCCAGTACTTC. Its protein is CSARPGETQYF. J is TRBJ2-5 and V is TRBV20-1; D is unresolved. V was pared by 3 bases and J by 5 bases, with 7 bases between. This CDR3 has 11 residues. The germline V gene has CDR1 DFQATT and CDR2 SNEGSKA (reference sequence).

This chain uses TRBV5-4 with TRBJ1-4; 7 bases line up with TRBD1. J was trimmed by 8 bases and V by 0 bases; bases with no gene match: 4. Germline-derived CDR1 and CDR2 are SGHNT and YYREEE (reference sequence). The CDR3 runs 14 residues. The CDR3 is CASSLETGREKLFF. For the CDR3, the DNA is TGTGCCAGCAGCTTGGAGACAGGGAGGGAAAAACTGTTTTTT.

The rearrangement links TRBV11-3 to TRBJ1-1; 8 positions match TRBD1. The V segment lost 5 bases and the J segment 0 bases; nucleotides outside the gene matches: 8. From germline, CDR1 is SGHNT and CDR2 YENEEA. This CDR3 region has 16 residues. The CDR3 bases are TGTGCCAGCAGCCCCGGGACAGGCTCCATGAACACTGAAGCTTTCTTT. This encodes CASSPGTGSMNTEAFF.

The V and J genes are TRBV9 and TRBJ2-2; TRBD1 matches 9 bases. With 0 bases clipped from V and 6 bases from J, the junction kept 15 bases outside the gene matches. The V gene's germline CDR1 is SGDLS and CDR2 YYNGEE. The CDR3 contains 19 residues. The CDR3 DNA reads TGTGCCAGCAGCGTAGCCCTCGGGACAGGGAGTTTGACCGCCGGGGAGCTGTTTTTT. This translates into CASSVALGTGSLTAGELFF.

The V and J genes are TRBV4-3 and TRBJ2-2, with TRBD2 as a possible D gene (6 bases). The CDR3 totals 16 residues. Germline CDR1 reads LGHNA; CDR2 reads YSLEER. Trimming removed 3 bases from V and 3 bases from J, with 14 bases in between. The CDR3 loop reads CASSHEAGSDTGELFF. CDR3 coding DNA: TGCGCCAGCAGCCACGAGGCGGGGTCGGACACCGGGGAGCTGTTTTTT.

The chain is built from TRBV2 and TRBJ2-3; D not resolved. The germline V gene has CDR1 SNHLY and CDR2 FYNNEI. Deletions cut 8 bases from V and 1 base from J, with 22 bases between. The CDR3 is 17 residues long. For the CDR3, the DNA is TGTGCCAGCTCACCGAGCCGGGCCTCTCGGGGCACAGATACGCAGTATTTT. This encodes CASSPSRASRGTDTQYF. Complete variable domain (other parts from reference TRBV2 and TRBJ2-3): EPEVTQTPSHQVTQMGQEVILRCVPISNHLYFYWYRQILGQKVEFLVSFYNNEISEKSEIFDDQFSVERPDGSNFTLKIRSTKLEDSAMYFCASSPSRASRGTDTQYFGPGTRLTVL.

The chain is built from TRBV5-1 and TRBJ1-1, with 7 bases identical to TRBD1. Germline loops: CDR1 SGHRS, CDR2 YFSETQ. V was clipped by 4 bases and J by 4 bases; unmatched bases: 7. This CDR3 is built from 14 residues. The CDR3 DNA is TGCGCCAGCAGCCTACCTAGACAGGGCACTGAAGCTTTCTTT. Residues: CASSLPRQGTEAFF.

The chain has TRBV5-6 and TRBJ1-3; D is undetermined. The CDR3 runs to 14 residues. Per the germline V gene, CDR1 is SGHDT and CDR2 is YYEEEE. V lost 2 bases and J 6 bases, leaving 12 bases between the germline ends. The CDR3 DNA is TGTGCCAGCAGCTTAGGGTTGGAGGAAAACACCATATATTTT. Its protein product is CASSLGLEENTIYF.

CDR3 sequence: CASSEAGGGQPQHF. CDR3 DNA: TGTGCCAGCAGTGAGGCAGGGGGAGGCCAGCCCCAGCATTTT. V usage is TRBV6-4 and J usage is TRBJ1-5, with 7 bases fitting TRBD1. The CDR3 consists of 14 residues. Germline-derived CDR1 and CDR2 are MRHNA and SNTAGT. Trimming took 3 bases from V and 7 from J; bases not matched to a gene: 6.

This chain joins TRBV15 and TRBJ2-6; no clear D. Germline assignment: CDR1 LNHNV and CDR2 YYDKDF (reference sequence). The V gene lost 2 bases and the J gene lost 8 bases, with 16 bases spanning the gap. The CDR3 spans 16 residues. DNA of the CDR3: TGTGCCACCAGCAGAAAAGGAACCGGGCAGACCAACGTCCTGACTTTC. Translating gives CATSRKGTGQTNVLTF.